These 11 T cell receptor beta chains came from one sample sequenced in a study of cytomegalovirus exposure and HLA in healthy donors. The PCR was carried out with 60 Vbeta primers and 13 Jbeta primers. Repertoires were generated with immunoSEQ multiplex PCR, while TCRdb's copy carries only in-frame clones and drops some. The sample carries 210,000 or so clones, 85% to 90% recorded once. Sequenced: PBMCs. The receptors come from a human donor in good health.

The chain combines TRBV7-2 with TRBJ2-7, with 8 bases lining up with TRBD2. This CDR3 comprises 14 residues. Trimming at V came to 3 bases and at J to 7 bases, leaving 8 bases not matched to a gene. Germline loops: CDR1 SGHTA, CDR2 FQGNSA. In nucleotides, the CDR3 is TGTGCCAGCAGCTTTCAGCGGGAGTTGGGGGAGCAGTACTTC. Protein sequence: CASSFQRELGEQYF. The whole variable domain, filled in from reference TRBV7-2 and TRBJ2-7, reads GAGVSQSPSNKVTEKGKDVELRCDPISGHTALYWYRQSLGQGLEFLIYFQGNSAPDKSGLPSDRFSAERTGGSVSTLTIQRTQQEDSAVYLCASSFQRELGEQYFGPGTRLTVT.

The V gene is TRBV2, the J gene TRBJ2-2; D gene ambiguous. Between the trimmed V and J ends, which lost 4 bases and 5 bases, there was a span of 14 bases. The length of the CDR3 is 15 residues. The germline V gene encodes CDR1 SNHLY and CDR2 FYNNEI. The CDR3 DNA follows: TGTGCCAGCAGTGTTCTTCGAGGTGGAACCGGGGAGCTGTTTTTT. This translates into CASSVLRGGTGELFF.

This rearrangement joins TRBV7-9 to TRBJ2-1; 7 bases agree with TRBD2. This CDR3 region has 18 residues. V dropped 1 base and J dropped 8; count of bases not matched to a gene: 17. CDR1 is SEHNR and CDR2 is FQNEAQ in the germline V gene (reference sequence). The CDR3 protein is CASSLVTLAGASGDEQFF. In nucleotides, the CDR3 is TGTGCCAGCAGCTTAGTAACCTTGGCGGGAGCCTCCGGCGATGAGCAGTTCTTC.

This clone has just one count. V is TRBV5-1 and J is TRBJ2-2; D perhaps matches TRBD2 (6 bases). Germline CDR1 SGHRS, CDR2 YFSETQ. This CDR3 is built from 14 residues. Trimming removed 4 bases from V and 4 bases from J, with 11 bases in between. For the CDR3, the DNA is TGCGCCAGCAGCCTAGGGACTGGCACCGGGGAGCTGTTTTTT. Its protein product is CASSLGTGTGELFF.

J is TRBJ2-1 and V is TRBV5-1; unclear D gene. The CDR3 is 15 amino acids. Germline CDR1 SGHRS, CDR2 YFSETQ. Trimming pared 1 base from V and 3 bases from J, leaving 11 bases between. CDR3 region: CASSLPSDVYNEQFF. Written as DNA, the CDR3 is TGCGCCAGCAGCTTGCCCAGCGATGTCTACAATGAGCAGTTCTTC.

The V gene is TRBV5-1, the J gene TRBJ1-1; 9 nucleotides agree with TRBD1. There are 14 residues in the CDR3. V lost 4 bases and J lost 1; bases outside the gene matches: 2. Germline V gene lookup returns CDR1 SGHRS and CDR2 YFSETQ. The CDR3 DNA reads TGCGCCAGCAGCGGACAGGGGACGAACACTGAAGCTTTCTTT. It translates to CASSGQGTNTEAFF.

The chain uses TRBV11-2 and TRBJ1-1, with TRBD1 matching 9 bases. Germline V lookup: CDR1 SGHAT, CDR2 FQNNGV. J lost 11 bases, V lost 1 base, and 8 bases had no gene match. The CDR3 spans 14 residues. This chain's CDR3 is CASSLVTGGMEAFF. DNA for the CDR3: TGTGCCAGCAGCTTAGTCACAGGGGGCATGGAGGCTTTCTTT.

The chain uses TRBV6-5 and TRBJ2-1; no definite D call. This CDR3 is 11 amino acids long. V was cut by 7 bases and J by 9 bases, with 10 bases left in between. Germline V lookup: CDR1 MNHEY, CDR2 SVGAGI. The CDR3 sequence is CASTQSGEQFF. CDR3 bases: TGTGCCAGCACTCAGTCTGGTGAGCAGTTCTTC.

The rearrangement uses TRBV6-6 and TRBJ2-7; no reliable D call. The CDR3 length is 12 residues. V lost 2 bases, J lost 5 bases, and 7 bases lay in between. The V gene's germline CDR1 is MNHNY and CDR2 SVGAGI (reference sequence). The CDR3 protein is CASSYTEHEQYF. In nucleotides, the CDR3 is TGTGCCAGCAGTTACACGGAGCACGAGCAGTACTTC.

The chain joins TRBV7-9 to TRBJ1-2; D may be TRBD1 (6 bases). CDR3 length: 15 residues. The V end was cut by 5 bases, the J end by 3 bases, with 16 bases between. Germline V gene lookup returns CDR1 SEHNR and CDR2 FQNEAQ (reference sequence). The CDR3 DNA reads TGTGCCAGCAGCCGTGGACAGTTTGGGTACTATGGCTACACCTTC. Its translation is CASSRGQFGYYGYTF. Combining the CDR3 with reference TRBV7-9 and TRBJ1-2 gives the whole variable domain DTGVSQNPRHKITKRGQNVTFRCDPISEHNRLYWYRQTLGQGPEFLTYFQNEAQLEKSRLLSDRFSAERPKGSFSTLEIQRTEQGDSAMYLCASSRGQFGYYGYTFGSGTRLTVV.

V and J are TRBV6-6 and TRBJ2-7; TRBD1 aligns across 8 bases. CDR1 and CDR2 (germline): MNHNY, SVGAGI (reference sequence). With 6 bases clipped from V and 6 bases from J, the junction kept 13 bases outside the gene matches. This CDR3 region has 15 residues. The CDR3 DNA reads as TGTGCCAGCAGCCCACAGGGGGGTTCCTTTGGCGAGCAGTACTTC. Protein: CASSPQGGSFGEQYF.